The 32 T cell receptor beta chains given below trace back to one sample, sequenced in a study of blood T cell repertoires in COVID-19. Sequencing used immunoSEQ multiplex PCR; TCRdb keeps in-frame clones, though not all of them. The table lists some 200,000 clones, 75% to 90% of them singletons. Sequenced input: PBMCs or T cells enriched from blood (not recorded which). Source of these receptors: a woman aged 18-35 years in a cohort exposed to, infected with or recovered from COVID-19 (not recorded which).

This chain uses TRBV28 with TRBJ1-4; TRBD1 is a possible D gene (5 bases). V was shortened by 5 bases and J by 8 bases, with 18 bases between the two germline ends. The CDR3 contains 15 residues. The germline CDR1 and CDR2 sequences are MDHEN and SYDVKM. CDR3 nucleotide sequence: TGTGCCAGCAGTGTAGGCCAGGGATTCGGAGAAAAACTGTTTTTT. The encoded protein is CASSVGQGFGEKLFF.

This clone was seen only a few times. CDR3 DNA: TGTGCCAGCAGCCAGCACAATCCTAGCACAGATACGCAGTATTTT. Amino acids: CASSQHNPSTDTQYF. The rearrangement links TRBV4-2 to TRBJ2-3; D unclear. Per the germline V gene, CDR1 is LGHNA and CDR2 is YNFKEQ. Trimming removed 3 bases from V and 0 bases from J, with 10 bases in between. The CDR3 spans 15 residues.

This chain uses TRBV10-3 with TRBJ1-2, with D perhaps TRBD1 (5 bases). The CDR3 loop spans 15 amino acids. Germline CDR1 ENHRY, CDR2 SYGVKD. V lost 6 bases and J 1 base, leaving 15 bases between the germline ends. CDR3 in amino acids: CAIRDSTELNYGYTF. The CDR3, as DNA: TGTGCCATCAGAGACTCGACAGAGCTTAACTATGGCTACACCTTC.

The CDR3 nucleotides read TGCGCCAGCAGCTATCCTTACAGGGAGGGGAACAATGAGCAGTTCTTC. This sequence encodes CASSYPYREGNNEQFF. The rearrangement links TRBV4-1 to TRBJ2-1, with D possibly being TRBD2 (7 bases). This CDR3 spans 16 amino acids. Trimming stripped 5 bases from V and 5 bases from J, with 19 bases between. Germline V gene lookup returns CDR1 MGHRA and CDR2 YSYEKL.

This clone was detected once. This rearrangement joins TRBV9 to TRBJ2-7; D perhaps matches TRBD1 (6 bases). Germline V CDR1 and CDR2: SGDLS, YYNGEE. V gave up 3 bases and J gave up 5 bases, with 15 bases separating them. The CDR3 is 14 amino acids. Written as DNA, the CDR3 is TGTGCCAGCAGCGCAGCCCTGACAGGTAACGAGCAGTACTTC. The encoded protein is CASSAALTGNEQYF.

This clone was seen just once. The rearrangement links TRBV7-8 to TRBJ1-2, with D possibly being TRBD1 (6 bases). The length of the CDR3 is 12 residues. From germline, CDR1 is SGHVS and CDR2 FQNEAQ. The V end was cut by 5 bases, the J end by 7 bases, with 11 bases between. Here the CDR3 DNA reads TGTGCCAGCAGCCGTTACAGGGCTGGCTACACCTTC. Translation: CASSRYRAGYTF.

The gene calls are TRBV10-3 and TRBJ2-3; 8 nucleotides line up with TRBD2. Germline lookup yields CDR1 ENHRY and CDR2 SYGVKD. Unmatched junction bases numbered 11, after V lost 8 bases and J lost 4 bases. This CDR3 is built from 15 residues. The DNA for the CDR3 is TGTGCCATCGGAGCCAGCGGGAGAGGTGCAGATACGCAGTATTTT. The encoded protein is CAIGASGRGADTQYF.

This chain uses TRBV6-5 with TRBJ1-4, with 11 positions matching TRBD1. Trimming cost V 10 bases and J 3 bases; bases outside gene matches: 7. The CDR3 loop spans 15 amino acids. Germline CDR1 is MNHEY and CDR2 is SVGAGI. The CDR3, as DNA: TGTGCCACCCAGGACAGGGGGCTCTCTAATGAAAAACTGTTTTTT. It codes for CATQDRGLSNEKLFF.

This chain uses TRBV28 with TRBJ1-4; tentative D call: TRBD1 (5 bases). Per germline, CDR1 MDHEN and CDR2 SYDVKM. The CDR3 totals 13 residues. Deletions cut 11 bases from V and 3 bases from J, with 13 bases between. CDR3 loop: CASFSGANEKLFF. In DNA form, the CDR3 reads TGTGCCTCCTTTTCGGGGGCTAATGAAAAACTGTTTTTT.

The chain is built from TRBV16 and TRBJ1-4, with a weak D call TRBD1 (5 bases). Trimming left V 6 bases short and J 4 bases short, with 18 bases between. Germline V gene sequence: CDR1 KGHSY, CDR2 FQNENV. The CDR3 covers 16 residues. This chain's CDR3 is CASRPPLRGVNEKLFF. Here the CDR3 DNA reads TGTGCCAGCAGACCCCCTCTTCGGGGGGTTAATGAAAAACTGTTTTTT.

The chain employs TRBV2 and TRBJ1-2; D may be TRBD1 (5 bases). The CDR3 sequence is 13 residues long. V gave up 1 base and J gave up 10 bases, with 13 bases separating them. Germline CDR1 and CDR2: SNHLY and FYNNEI. The CDR3 sequence is CASSEEVGVDYTF. The DNA of the CDR3 is TGTGCCAGCAGTGAAGAGGTAGGGGTCGACTACACCTTC.

The rearrangement joins TRBV9 to TRBJ2-1; TRBD2 matches 8 bases. CDR1 is SGDLS, CDR2 YYNGEE, per germline. This CDR3 contains 13 residues. J was trimmed by 13 bases and V by 4 bases; bases with no gene match: 10. The CDR3 sequence is CASSPREREPQFF. CDR3 DNA: TGTGCCAGCAGCCCCCGTGAGCGGGAGCCCCAGTTCTTC.

The rearrangement joins TRBV19 to TRBJ1-2; D uncertain. This CDR3 contains 14 residues. Trimming removed 6 bases at V and 3 bases at J, with 14 bases between. Looked up from germline, CDR1 is LNHDA and CDR2 is SQIVND (reference sequence). The CDR3 nucleotides are TGTGCCAGTAGCCTAGGAGGACTGCACTATGGCTACACCTTC. Translating gives CASSLGGLHYGYTF. The full variable domain, in which reference TRBV19 and TRBJ1-2 provide the parts outside the CDR3, is DGGITQSPKYLFRKEGQNVTLSCEQNLNHDAMYWYRQDPGQGLRLIYYSQIVNDFQKGDIAEGYSVSREKKESFPLTVTSAQKNPTAFYLCASSLGGLHYGYTFGSGTRLTVV.

This clone occurred once. Different DNA sequences within this sample yield the same CDR3. CDR3 DNA sequence: TGTGCCAGCAGCTTGCAGGGATCTGGAAACACCATATATTTT. Translation gives CASSLQGSGNTIYF. The chain joins TRBV5-4 to TRBJ1-3, with a tentative D call TRBD1 (5 bases). The CDR3 runs to 14 residues. The germline gives CDR1 SGHNT, CDR2 YYREEE (reference sequence). With 1 base removed from V and 1 base from J, the gap between germline ends came to 6 bases.

This clone has a single count. V usage is TRBV18 and J usage is TRBJ1-5; no clear D. The germline V and J ends were trimmed by 1 base and 1 base, with 11 bases remaining between them. The length of the CDR3 is 16 residues. CDR1 and CDR2 from the germline V gene are KGHSH and LQKENI. The CDR3 protein is CASSPRSVQSNQPQHF. CDR3 nucleotides: TGTGCCAGCTCACCACGGTCGGTACAGAGCAATCAGCCCCAGCATTTT.

V and J are TRBV10-1 and TRBJ2-1; D is perhaps TRBD1 (6 bases). This CDR3 comprises 17 residues. The V end was cut by 3 bases, the J end by 2 bases, with 17 bases between. Germline V gives CDR1 WNHNN, CDR2 SYGVQD (reference sequence). The CDR3 DNA follows: TGCGCCAGCAGTGACTACCCCGGGACACAGACCTACAATGAGCAGTTCTTC. It yields the protein CASSDYPGTQTYNEQFF.

The chain has TRBV29-1 and TRBJ1-2; 8 bases fit TRBD1. Looked up from germline, CDR1 is SQVTM and CDR2 is ANQGSEA. The CDR3 length is 16 residues. Trimming removed 6 bases from V and 2 bases from J; junction bases left unmatched: 14. The CDR3 protein is CSVKPGITGGNYGYTF. CDR3 nucleotide sequence: TGCAGCGTGAAGCCTGGTATTACAGGGGGGAACTATGGCTACACCTTC.

The genes are TRBV5-6 and TRBJ1-2; D is perhaps TRBD1 (6 bases). Germline CDR1 SGHDT, CDR2 YYEEEE. There are 12 residues in the CDR3. V lost 4 bases, J lost 5 bases, and 9 bases lay in between. The CDR3 loop is CASSPQGYGYTF. The CDR3 DNA sequence: TGTGCCAGCAGCCCACAGGGTTATGGCTACACCTTC.

This rearrangement joins TRBV3-1 (or the pseudogene TRBV3-2) to TRBJ2-3; D is ambiguous. Germline V gene sequence: CDR1 LGHDT, CDR2 YNNKEL (reference sequence). This CDR3 spans 12 amino acids. The V gene lost 0 bases and the J gene lost 5 bases, with 3 bases spanning the gap. The CDR3 region has the DNA TGTGCCAGCAGCCAAGACCAAGATACGCAGTATTTT. Protein: CASSQDQDTQYF.

At least ten counts were recorded for this clone. This sequence joins TRBV7-3 and TRBJ2-1; D is undetermined. CDR3 length equals 15 residues. V lost 2 bases to trimming and J lost 4 bases, with 12 bases between them. Germline CDR1 reads SGHTA; CDR2 reads FQGTGA. The chain's CDR3 is CASSLAPGQYNEQFF. The CDR3 nucleotides read TGTGCCAGCAGCTTAGCCCCAGGCCAATACAATGAGCAGTTCTTC.

The chain couples TRBV3-1 (or the pseudogene TRBV3-2) to TRBJ1-5, with D maybe TRBD1 (5 bases). Germline V gives CDR1 LGHDT, CDR2 YNNKEL (reference sequence). Deletions cut 2 bases from V and 3 bases from J, with 14 bases between. The CDR3 runs 16 residues. In nucleotides, the CDR3 is TGTGCCAGCAGCCAATCCCAGGGAAGGACCAATCAGCCCCAGCATTTT. Protein sequence: CASSQSQGRTNQPQHF.

The gene calls are TRBV7-9 and TRBJ2-2, with 8 bases that match TRBD1. V shed 5 bases and J 6 bases; nucleotides not matched to a gene: 5. Germline V gives CDR1 SEHNR, CDR2 FQNEAQ (reference sequence). The CDR3 covers 14 residues. The chain's CDR3 is CASSQGAGSGELFF. CDR3 DNA sequence: TGTGCCAGCAGCCAGGGGGCAGGGTCCGGGGAGCTGTTTTTT.

As to this clone: The sample contains more than one DNA sequence encoding this CDR3. V is TRBV5-1 and J is TRBJ2-3; D is perhaps TRBD1 (6 bases). V gave up 4 bases and J gave up 0 bases, with 9 bases separating them. CDR3 length equals 14 residues. The germline CDR1 and CDR2 sequences are SGHRS and YFSETQ. The DNA for the CDR3 is TGCGCCAGCAGCCTGGGACAAAGCACAGATACGCAGTATTTT. The encoded protein is CASSLGQSTDTQYF.

The chain links TRBV19 to TRBJ1-1; D is ambiguous. The V gene's germline CDR1 is LNHDA and CDR2 SQIVND (reference sequence). Trimming took 2 bases from V and 0 from J, leaving 4 bases between them. The CDR3 is 13 residues long. The CDR3 DNA is TGTGCCAGTAGTATACAGATGAACACTGAAGCTTTCTTT. Translation gives CASSIQMNTEAFF.

In this sample, this clone turned up a few times. The chain has TRBV7-9 and TRBJ2-7; a possible D gene is TRBD2 (6 bases). Trimming cost V 7 bases and J 2 bases, with 15 bases left between them. The CDR3 covers 14 residues. Per germline, CDR1 SEHNR and CDR2 FQNEAQ (reference sequence). DNA for the CDR3: TGTGCCAGCACCCTGGCGGGGCTGACCTACGAGCAGTACTTC. This codes for CASTLAGLTYEQYF. Complete variable domain (other parts from reference TRBV7-9 and TRBJ2-7): DTGVSQNPRHKITKRGQNVTFRCDPISEHNRLYWYRQTLGQGPEFLTYFQNEAQLEKSRLLSDRFSAERPKGSFSTLEIQRTEQGDSAMYLCASTLAGLTYEQYFGPGTRLTVT.

The V gene is TRBV14, the J gene TRBJ1-4, with D possibly matching TRBD1 (6 bases). The CDR3 is 13 residues long. V lost 6 bases to trimming and J lost 8 bases, with 13 bases between them. Germline CDR1 and CDR2: SGHDN and FVKESK. CDR3 amino acids: CASSQQGLEKLFF. CDR3 sequence (DNA): TGTGCCAGCAGTCAACAGGGTTTAGAAAAACTGTTTTTT.

The chain couples TRBV19 to TRBJ2-1, with 9 bases identical to TRBD2. Germline V lookup: CDR1 LNHDA, CDR2 SQIVND (reference sequence). The CDR3 extends over 16 amino acids. V shed 5 bases, J shed 3 bases, and the junction held 8 bases outside the gene matches. For the CDR3, the DNA is TGTGCCAGTAGTTCCGATAGCGGGAGTTTCTACAATGAGCAGTTCTTC. It translates to CASSSDSGSFYNEQFF. The full variable domain, with the rest looked up from reference TRBV19 and TRBJ2-1, is DGGITQSPKYLFRKEGQNVTLSCEQNLNHDAMYWYRQDPGQGLRLIYYSQIVNDFQKGDIAEGYSVSREKKESFPLTVTSAQKNPTAFYLCASSSDSGSFYNEQFFGPGTRLTVL.

This clone was seen only a few times. The J gene is TRBJ2-7, the V gene TRBV7-2; D is possibly TRBD1 (6 bases). The CDR3 contains 15 residues. V was clipped by 6 bases and J by 5 bases, with 20 bases between them. Germline V gene lookup returns CDR1 SGHTA and CDR2 FQGNSA. CDR3: CASRSTGQGIDEQYF. DNA for the CDR3: TGTGCCAGCAGAAGTACGGGGCAGGGGATTGACGAGCAGTACTTC.

V is TRBV28 and J is TRBJ1-4; TRBD1 matches at 7 bases. The CDR3 contains 12 residues. V was pared by 8 bases and J by 5 bases, with 2 bases of the junction left unmatched. CDR1 and CDR2 (germline): MDHEN, SYDVKM. Here the CDR3 reads CASSGQNEKLFF. The CDR3 nucleotides are TGTGCCAGCTCGGGACAGAATGAAAAACTGTTTTTT.

V and J are TRBV28 and TRBJ1-3; TRBD1 matches 7 bases. Trimming at V came to 5 bases and at J to 0 bases, leaving 7 bases not matched to a gene. This CDR3 region has 16 residues. From germline, CDR1 is MDHEN and CDR2 SYDVKM. The CDR3 nucleotides read TGTGCCAGCAGTCCCGGACAGGAACTCTCTGGAAACACCATATATTTT. Protein product: CASSPGQELSGNTIYF.

The chain's CDR3 is CASSPGGGTARETQYF. The DNA of the CDR3 is TGCGCCAGCAGCCCTGGAGGTGGGACAGCGAGAGAGACCCAGTACTTC. V and J are TRBV5-1 and TRBJ2-5; 7 bases agree with TRBD1. V lost 4 bases and J lost 4; bases outside the gene matches: 13. This CDR3 has 16 residues. Per the germline V gene, CDR1 is SGHRS and CDR2 is YFSETQ.

Here the CDR3 DNA reads TGTGCCAGTAGTATTGGGACAGGGCTGTACGAGCAGTACTTC. Protein sequence: CASSIGTGLYEQYF. This chain links TRBV19 with TRBJ2-7; 9 nucleotides match TRBD1. CDR3 length: 14 residues. Trimming cost V 3 bases and J 4 bases; bases outside gene matches: 4. Germline CDR1 is LNHDA and CDR2 is SQIVND (reference sequence).